The clone carrying this T cell receptor beta chain was seen more than once but under ten times. Its antigen is still unknown. Healthy Russian Caucasian donors spanned ages about 6 to 100 years. This entry is derived from a study of blood T cells in healthy people across ages. In germline, CDR1 is MDHEN, CDR2 SYDVKM. This CDR3 region has 14 residues. V shed 4 bases and J shed 10 bases, with 19 bases lying between them. It was with a sample-barcoded 5' primer and a J-beta primer mix that a second PCR of roughly 6 to 12 cycles was run. One entry per CDR3 protein results from TCRdb running MiXCR on the 5' RACE reads. This table holds approximately 780,000 distinct CDR3 sequences, 20% to 30% found once. Points from the study as a whole: Among T cells, TCR beta diversity per million cells dropped roughly linearly as age rose. CMV status of donors was unknown, possibly confounding expanded clonotype changes.

The same specimen was also included in a second study, on T cells of mothers and their children. This second study notes: A primer called M1S, used in the second PCR, added sample barcodes and 2-4 random nucleotides.

The origin of this receptor is a boy younger than 18 in good health. The J gene is TRBJ2-5, the V gene TRBV28, with D perhaps TRBD2 (6 bases). Sample: blood. As DNA, the CDR3 is TGTGCCAGCAGTTCAAGGACCTTCGGGGAGGACCAGTACTTC. Amino acids: CASSSRTFGEDQYF.